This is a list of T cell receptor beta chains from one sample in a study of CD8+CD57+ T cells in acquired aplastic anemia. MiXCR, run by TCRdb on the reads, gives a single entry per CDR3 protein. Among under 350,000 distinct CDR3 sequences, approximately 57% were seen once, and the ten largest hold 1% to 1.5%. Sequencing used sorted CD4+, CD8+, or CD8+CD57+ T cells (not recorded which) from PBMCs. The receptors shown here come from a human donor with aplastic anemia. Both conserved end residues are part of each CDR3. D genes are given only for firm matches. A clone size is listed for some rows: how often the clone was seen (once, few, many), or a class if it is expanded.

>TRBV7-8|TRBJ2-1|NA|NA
TGTGCCAGCAGCTTAGTAGGGACATTTGTGAATGAGCAGTTCTTC
CASSLVGTFVNEQFF
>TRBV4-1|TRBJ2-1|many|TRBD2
TGCGCCAGCAGCCAAGTAGCGGGGGTTTACAATGAGCAGTTCTTC
CASSQVAGVYNEQFF
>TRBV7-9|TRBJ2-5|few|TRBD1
TGTGCCAGCAGACCGACAGGGGGCTGGGAGACCCAGTACTTC
CASRPTGGWETQYF
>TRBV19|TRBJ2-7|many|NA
TGTGCCAGTAGTATCCCAGGGCGTGGGGAGCAGTACTTC
CASSIPGRGEQYF
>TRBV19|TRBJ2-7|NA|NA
TGTGCCAGTAGCACAGGGCCTAGCTCCTACGAGCAGTACTTC
CASSTGPSSYEQYF
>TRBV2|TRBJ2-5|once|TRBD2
TGTGCCAGCAGATTTGCCGGGACTAGCGTAGGAGAGACCCAGTACTTC
CASRFAGTSVGETQYF
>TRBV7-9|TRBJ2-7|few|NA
TGTGCCAGCAGCTTAGAGTCCTACGAGCAGTACTTC
CASSLESYEQYF
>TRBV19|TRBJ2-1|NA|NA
TGTGCCAGTAGTACTCGACAGCGAGTTTACAATGAGCAGTTCTTC
CASSTRQRVYNEQFF
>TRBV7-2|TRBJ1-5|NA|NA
TGTGCCAGCAGTGAATGGGGGGGCATGGGCAATCAGCCCCAGCATTTT
CASSEWGGMGNQPQHF
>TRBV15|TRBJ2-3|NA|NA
TGTGCCACCAGCAGAGATAAGGTTGCAGGGGAATCTAATACGCAGTATTTT
CATSRDKVAGESNTQYF
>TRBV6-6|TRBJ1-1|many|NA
TGTGCCAGCAGTTCTTACTCCCTGGGGGTTGAAGCTTTCTTT
CASSSYSLGVEAFF
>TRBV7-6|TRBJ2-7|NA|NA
TGTGCCAGCAGCTTATTGGGAAACCCCTACGAGCAGTACTTC
CASSLLGNPYEQYF
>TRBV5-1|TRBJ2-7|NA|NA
TGCGCCAGCAGCTTGGTAGGAGGAATGGATTCCTCCTACGAGCAGTACTTC
CASSLVGGMDSSYEQYF
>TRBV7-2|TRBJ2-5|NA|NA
TGTGCCAGCAGCCTAAGGTGGGAGACCCAGTACTTC
CASSLRWETQYF
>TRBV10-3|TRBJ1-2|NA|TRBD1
TGTGCCATCCGGAGGGAAGGGGGCAATGGCTACACCTTC
CAIRREGGNGYTF
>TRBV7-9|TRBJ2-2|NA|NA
TGTGCCAGCAGCTTAGGGGCCGAGCTGTTTTTT
CASSLGAELFF
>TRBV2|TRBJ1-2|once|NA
TGTGCCAGCAGTCCAGGGTTCTATGGCTACACCTTC
CASSPGFYGYTF
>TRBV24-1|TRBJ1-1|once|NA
TGTGCCACCCGGGGGGGGGTGAACACTGAAGCTTTCTTT
CATRGGVNTEAFF
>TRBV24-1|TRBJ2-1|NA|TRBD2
TGTGCCACCAGTGACAGGACTAGCGGGAGGGCCTACAATGAGCAGTTCTTC
CATSDRTSGRAYNEQFF
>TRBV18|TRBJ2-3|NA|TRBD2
TGTGCCAGCTCACCCTCTAGGGGAGGGCCGTTCACAGATACGCAGTATTTT
CASSPSRGGPFTDTQYF
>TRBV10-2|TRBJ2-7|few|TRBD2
TGCGCCAGCAGTGAGTCGGCGGGGGGTAGCGAGCAGTACTTC
CASSESAGGSEQYF
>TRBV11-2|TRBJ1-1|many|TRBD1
TGTGCCAGCAGCTTAGGACAGGGGCGGAGTACTGAAGCTTTCTTT
CASSLGQGRSTEAFF
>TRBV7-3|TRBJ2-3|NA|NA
TGTGCCAGCAGCCCCCCCACCCGGGCCTTGAGATCAGATACGCAGTATTTT
CASSPPTRALRSDTQYF
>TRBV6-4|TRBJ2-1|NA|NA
TGTGCCAGCAGCCCGAGGCGGGATGAGCAGTTCTTC
CASSPRRDEQFF
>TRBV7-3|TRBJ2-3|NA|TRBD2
TGTGCCAGCAGCCGCCAAGCCGGGACTAGCGGGGGCACAGATACGCAGTATTTT
CASSRQAGTSGGTDTQYF
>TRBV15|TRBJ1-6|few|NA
TGTGCCACCAGCAGGAAGGGGAGAGGGCAAGCTAATTCACCCCTCCACTTT
CATSRKGRGQANSPLHF
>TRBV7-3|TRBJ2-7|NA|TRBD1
TGTGCCAGCAGACTACCGGGACAGGGCTACGAGCAGTACTTC
CASRLPGQGYEQYF
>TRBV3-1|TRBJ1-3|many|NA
TGTGCCAGCAGCCAAGGAACCCTTGGTGACTCTGGAAACACCATATATTTT
CASSQGTLGDSGNTIYF
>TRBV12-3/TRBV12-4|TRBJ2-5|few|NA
TGTGCCAGCAGTTTAGTCAGGGGAGAGACCCAGTACTTC
CASSLVRGETQYF
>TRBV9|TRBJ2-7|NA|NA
TGTGCCAGCAGCGTAGTACAGGACACCTACGAGCAGTACTTC
CASSVVQDTYEQYF
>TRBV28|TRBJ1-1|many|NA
TGTGCCAGCAGTTCGGGCCAATACCTCACTGAAGCTTTCTTT
CASSSGQYLTEAFF
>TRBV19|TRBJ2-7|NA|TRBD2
TGTGCCAGTAGTCGTACCCTAGCGGGAGGGTCCTACGAGCAGTACTTC
CASSRTLAGGSYEQYF
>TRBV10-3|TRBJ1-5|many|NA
TGTGCCATCACACCGGATAGCAATCAGCCCCAGCATTTT
CAITPDSNQPQHF
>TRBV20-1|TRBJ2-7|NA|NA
TGCAGTGCTAGAGTGACAGACTACGAGCAGTACTTC
CSARVTDYEQYF
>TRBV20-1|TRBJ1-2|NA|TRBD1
TGCAGTGCTCCGCCACGACAGGGAGAATATGGCTACACCTTC
CSAPPRQGEYGYTF
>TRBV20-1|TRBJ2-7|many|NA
TGCAGTGCTAGTCGCCCTGGGATTTCCGGTGCCGAGCAGTACTTC
CSASRPGISGAEQYF
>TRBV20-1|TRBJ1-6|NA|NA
TGCAGTGCTAGGATGGGTAATTCACCCCTCCACTTT
CSARMGNSPLHF
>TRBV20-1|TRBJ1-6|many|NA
TGCAGTGCTAGGCGCGGGTTAGGGCCTTCACCCCTCCACTTT
CSARRGLGPSPLHF
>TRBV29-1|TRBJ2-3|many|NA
TGCAGCGTTGTTTTAGCCAGCACAGATACGCAGTATTTT
CSVVLASTDTQYF